The rows below give T cell receptor beta chains drawn from one sample of a study of CD8 T cells in ankylosing spondylitis. TCRdb processed the 5' RACE reads anew with MiXCR; each CDR3 protein has one entry. Of 250,000 to 400,000 distinct CDR3 sequences listed, 11% are singletons. The sequenced material came from blood, either unsorted or a sorted T cell fraction (not recorded which). The source of these receptors is a female donor with ankylosing spondylitis or in good health (not recorded which). Each CDR3 is given with its conserved first and last residue. Fields, in order: D gene, J gene, V gene, clone size, CDR3 DNA, CDR3 protein. The D gene is left open where the match is weak. For some rows the clone size is stated as once, few or many, or as a class when expanded; others skip it.

NA TRBJ2-7 TRBV28 few TGTGCCAGCACTCCCTCGGGCAGGGCGAGGGAGCAGTACTTC CASTPSGRAREQYF
NA TRBJ2-7 TRBV4-3 NA TGCGCCAGCAGCCAGTATCAGGGTGGGATCCACGAGCAGTACTTC CASSQYQGGIHEQYF
TRBD1 TRBJ1-1 TRBV5-1 many TGCGCCAGCAGCTTCGGACAGGGCCCGAACACTGAAGCTTTCTTT CASSFGQGPNTEAFF
NA TRBJ1-2 TRBV7-9 NA TGTGCCAGCAGCCCTGGGATTGGCTATGGCTACACCTTC CASSPGIGYGYTF
TRBD1 TRBJ1-1 TRBV9 many TGTGCCAGCAGCGCCCCGGGACAGGGGGTGAACACTGAAGCTTTCTTT CASSAPGQGVNTEAFF
NA TRBJ1-1 TRBV5-1 many TGCGCCAGCAGCTTGCCAGGACAGTTGAACACTGAAGCTTTCTTT CASSLPGQLNTEAFF
NA TRBJ2-6 TRBV29-1 few TGCAGCGGTGAGGGGGTCTCTGGGGCCAACGTCCTGACTTTC CSGEGVSGANVLTF
NA TRBJ1-3 TRBV7-8 many TGTGCCAGCAGCTTAGGATCTTTAGGACAGACGAAGAACACCATATATTTT CASSLGSLGQTKNTIYF
NA TRBJ1-5 TRBV5-1 many TGCGCCAGCAGCTTGGGAGGAGATAGCAATCAGCCCCAGCATTTT CASSLGGDSNQPQHF
TRBD1 TRBJ2-7 TRBV12-3/TRBV12-4 NA TGTGCCAGCACCCTACAGGGGCGTTACGAGCAGTACTTC CASTLQGRYEQYF